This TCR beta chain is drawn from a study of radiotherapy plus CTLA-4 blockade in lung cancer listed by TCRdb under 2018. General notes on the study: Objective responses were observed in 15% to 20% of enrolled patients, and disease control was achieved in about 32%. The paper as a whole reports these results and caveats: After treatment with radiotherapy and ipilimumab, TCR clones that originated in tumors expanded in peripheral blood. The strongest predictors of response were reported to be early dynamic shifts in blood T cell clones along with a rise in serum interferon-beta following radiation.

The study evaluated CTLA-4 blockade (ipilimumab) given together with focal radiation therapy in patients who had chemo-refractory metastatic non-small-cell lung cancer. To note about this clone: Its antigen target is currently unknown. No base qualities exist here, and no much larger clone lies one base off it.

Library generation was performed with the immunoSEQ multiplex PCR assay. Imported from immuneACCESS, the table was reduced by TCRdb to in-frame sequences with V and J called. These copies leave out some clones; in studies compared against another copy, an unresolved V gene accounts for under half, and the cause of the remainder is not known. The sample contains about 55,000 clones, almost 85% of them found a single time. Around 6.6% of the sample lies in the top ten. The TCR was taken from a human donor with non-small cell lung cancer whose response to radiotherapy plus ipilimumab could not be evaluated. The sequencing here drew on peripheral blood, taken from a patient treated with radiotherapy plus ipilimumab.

The CDR3 protein: CASSIRGVYTEAFF. At the DNA level, the sequence is TGTGCCAGTAGTATCAGGGGCGTCTACACTGAAGCTTTCTTT. Rearrangement joined TRBV19 to TRBJ1-1, with TRBD1 tentatively as D gene (6 bases match). The V and J ends are trimmed by 3 bases and 3 bases, leaving 11 bases between them. The germline V gene (reference sequence) gives CDR1 as LNHDA and CDR2 as SQIVND. The CDR3 spans 14 residues, from the cysteine through the phenylalanine. The only DNA kept is the CDR3, 42 bases in frame from the first base.